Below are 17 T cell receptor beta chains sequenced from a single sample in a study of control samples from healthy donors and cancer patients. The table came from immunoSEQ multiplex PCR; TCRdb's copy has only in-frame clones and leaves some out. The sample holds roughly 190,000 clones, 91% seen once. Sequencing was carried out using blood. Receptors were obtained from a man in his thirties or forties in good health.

The CDR3 reads CATGGGPDYGYTF. The CDR3 bases are TGTGCCACCGGCGGGGGTCCGGACTATGGCTACACCTTC. The chain links TRBV24-1 to TRBJ1-2; a possible D gene is TRBD1 (5 bases). V was trimmed by 9 bases and J by 3 bases, leaving 13 bases between them. Germline values: CDR1 KGHDR, CDR2 SFDVKD. CDR3 length: 13 amino acids.

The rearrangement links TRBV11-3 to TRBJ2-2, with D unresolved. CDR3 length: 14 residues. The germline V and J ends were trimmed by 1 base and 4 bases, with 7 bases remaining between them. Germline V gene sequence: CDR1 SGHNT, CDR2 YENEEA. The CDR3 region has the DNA TGTGCCAGCAGCTTAGGGGGTCCCACCGGGGAGCTGTTTTTT. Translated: CASSLGGPTGELFF.

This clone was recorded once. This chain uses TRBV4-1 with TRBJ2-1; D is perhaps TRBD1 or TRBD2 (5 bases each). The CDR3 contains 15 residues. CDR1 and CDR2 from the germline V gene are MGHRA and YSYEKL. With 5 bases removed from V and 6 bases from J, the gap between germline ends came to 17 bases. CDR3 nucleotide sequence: TGCGCCAGCAGCTACCTCCGGGACCGTACCAATGAGCAGTTCTTC. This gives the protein CASSYLRDRTNEQFF.

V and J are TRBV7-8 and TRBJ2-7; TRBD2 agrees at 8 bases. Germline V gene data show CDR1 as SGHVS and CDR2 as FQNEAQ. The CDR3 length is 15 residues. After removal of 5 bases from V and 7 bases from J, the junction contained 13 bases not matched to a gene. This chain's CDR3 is CASSARPGGLGEQYF. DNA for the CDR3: TGTGCCAGCAGCGCCCGACCGGGGGGGCTAGGAGAGCAGTACTTC. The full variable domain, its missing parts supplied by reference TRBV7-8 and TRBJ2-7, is GAGVSQSPRYKVAKRGQDVALRCDPISGHVSLFWYQQALGQGPEFLTYFQNEAQLDKSGLPSDRFFAERPEGSVSTLKIQRTQQEDSAVYLCASSARPGGLGEQYFGPGTRLTVT.

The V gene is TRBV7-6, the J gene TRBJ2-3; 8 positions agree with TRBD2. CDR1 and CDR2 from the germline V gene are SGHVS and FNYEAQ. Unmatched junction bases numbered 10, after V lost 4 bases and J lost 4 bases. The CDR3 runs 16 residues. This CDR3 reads CASSSRGAGAPDTQYF. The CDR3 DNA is TGTGCCAGCAGCTCCCGGGGAGCGGGGGCTCCAGATACGCAGTATTTT.

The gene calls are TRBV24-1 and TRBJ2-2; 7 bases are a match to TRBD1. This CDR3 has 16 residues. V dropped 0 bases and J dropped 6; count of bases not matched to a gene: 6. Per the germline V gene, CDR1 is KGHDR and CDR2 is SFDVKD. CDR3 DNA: TGTGCCACCAGTGATTTGCGGACAGGTCCGGCCGGGGAGCTGTTTTTT. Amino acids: CATSDLRTGPAGELFF.

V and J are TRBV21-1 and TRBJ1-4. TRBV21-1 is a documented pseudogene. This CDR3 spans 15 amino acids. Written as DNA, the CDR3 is TGTGCCAGCACCTCCCCTCGGGAGCCAAGGTGGATACTGTTTTTT. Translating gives CASTSPREPRWILFF.

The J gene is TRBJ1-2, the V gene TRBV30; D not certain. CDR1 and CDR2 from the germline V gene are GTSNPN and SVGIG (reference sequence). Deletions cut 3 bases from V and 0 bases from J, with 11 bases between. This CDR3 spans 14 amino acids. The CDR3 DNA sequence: TGTGCCTGGAGCCGTAGCAAACCTAACTATGGCTACACCTTC. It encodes CAWSRSKPNYGYTF.

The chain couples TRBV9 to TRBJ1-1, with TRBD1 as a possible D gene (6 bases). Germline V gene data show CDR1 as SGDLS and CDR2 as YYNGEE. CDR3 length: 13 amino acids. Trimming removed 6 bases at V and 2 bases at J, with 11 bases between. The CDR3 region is CASNQGRNTEAFF. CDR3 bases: TGTGCCAGCAATCAGGGGCGAAACACTGAAGCTTTCTTT.

The CDR3: CASSKVYNEQFF. The CDR3 region has the DNA TGTGCCAGCAGCAAGGTTTACAATGAGCAGTTCTTC. The chain is built from TRBV5-8 and TRBJ2-1, with D uncertain. The CDR3 is 12 amino acids. Trimming left V 4 bases short and J 4 bases short, with 6 bases between. CDR1 SGHTS and CDR2 YDEGEE come from the germline V gene.

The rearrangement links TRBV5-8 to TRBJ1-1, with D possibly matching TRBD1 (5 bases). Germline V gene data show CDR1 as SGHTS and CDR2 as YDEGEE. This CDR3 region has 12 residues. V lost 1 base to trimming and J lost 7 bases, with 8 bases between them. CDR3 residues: CASSLRGFEAFF. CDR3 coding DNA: TGTGCCAGCAGCTTGCGGGGGTTTGAAGCTTTCTTT.

The CDR3 DNA is TGTGCCAGCACCGCCACGGGGAATTTCTTCGCTGAAGCTTTCTTT. Protein sequence: CASTATGNFFAEAFF. This rearrangement joins TRBV7-8 to TRBJ1-1; no definite D call. This CDR3 contains 15 residues. V was trimmed by 7 bases and J by 6 bases, leaving 21 bases between them. Germline V gene lookup returns CDR1 SGHVS and CDR2 FQNEAQ.

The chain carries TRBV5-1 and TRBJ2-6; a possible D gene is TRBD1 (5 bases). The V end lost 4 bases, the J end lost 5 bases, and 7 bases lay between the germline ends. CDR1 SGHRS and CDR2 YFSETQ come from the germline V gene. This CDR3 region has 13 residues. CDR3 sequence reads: CASSEDRANVLTF. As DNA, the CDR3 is TGCGCCAGCAGCGAGGACAGGGCCAACGTCCTGACTTTC.

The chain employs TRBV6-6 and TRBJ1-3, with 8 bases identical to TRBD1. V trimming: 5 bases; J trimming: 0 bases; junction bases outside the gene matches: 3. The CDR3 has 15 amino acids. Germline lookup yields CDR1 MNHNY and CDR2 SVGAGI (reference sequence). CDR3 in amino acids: CASSEGQVSGNTIYF. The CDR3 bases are TGTGCCAGCAGTGAGGGACAGGTCTCTGGAAACACCATATATTTT.

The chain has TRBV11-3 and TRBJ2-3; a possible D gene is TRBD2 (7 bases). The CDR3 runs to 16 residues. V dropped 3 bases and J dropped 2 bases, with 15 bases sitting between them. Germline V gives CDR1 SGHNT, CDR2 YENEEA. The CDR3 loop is CASSLDGGAYTDTQYF. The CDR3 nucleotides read TGTGCCAGCAGCTTGGATGGGGGGGCTTACACAGATACGCAGTATTTT.

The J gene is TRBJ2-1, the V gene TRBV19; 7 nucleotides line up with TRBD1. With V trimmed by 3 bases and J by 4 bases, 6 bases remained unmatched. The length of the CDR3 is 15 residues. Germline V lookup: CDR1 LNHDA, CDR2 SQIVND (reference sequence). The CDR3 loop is CASSMPGGTYNEQFF. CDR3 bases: TGTGCCAGTAGTATGCCAGGGGGTACGTACAATGAGCAGTTCTTC.

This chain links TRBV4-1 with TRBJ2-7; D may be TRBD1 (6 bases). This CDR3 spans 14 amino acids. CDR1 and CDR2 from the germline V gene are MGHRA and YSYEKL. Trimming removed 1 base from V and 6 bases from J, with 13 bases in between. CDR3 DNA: TGCGCCAGCAGCCAAGCACTAGGGGGTTCCGAGCAGTACTTC. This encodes CASSQALGGSEQYF.